This record concerns one T cell receptor beta chain sequence. This clone is a singleton in its sample. Its binding antigen is unknown. No much larger clone is present one base from it, and per-base qualities are unavailable. The library was built by means of the immunoSEQ multiplex PCR assay. The table was pulled from immuneACCESS by TCRdb, which kept in-frame rearrangements only. Such tables lose some clones; where checked, under half of the loss comes from unresolved V genes, and the rest has no known cause. The sample data list about 40,000 clones, and approximately 89% of these were observed just once. In total, the top ten clones hold 1% to 1.5% of the sample. For TCR Vbeta sequencing, memory CD4+ T cells were sorted ex vivo from the peripheral blood of both healthy controls and narcolepsy patients. The sample is drawn from a study of T cells in narcolepsy (dated by TCRdb to about 2018). Concerning the study at large: The study enrolled patients with narcolepsy type 1 or type 2 (NT1, NT2) together with healthy control donors. Autoreactive T cells targeting hypocretin neuron self-antigens (hypocretin, TRIB2) were sought in narcolepsy patients, and TCR Vbeta sequencing was used to track clonotypes in blood and CSF.

Paper-wide results and their limitations: Numbers of sequenced blood memory CD4+ clonotypes were comparable, with averages of about 39,494 in patients and approximately 30,000 in controls. In plots comparing CSF and blood CD4+ T cell clonotypes from the same patient, HCRT-specific and TRIB2-specific autoreactive clonotypes were highlighted. No sequences matching autoreactive T cell clones were contained in some blood memory CD4+ repertoires from patients and controls. According to the report, autoreactive clonotypes were detected serially in the blood of the same patients and of different patients, but not in healthy controls.

This clonotype was sampled from a human donor with narcolepsy. Material for sequencing was CD45RA- memory CD4+ T cells from PBMCs. The cell subset or site label here, explained by the study, means: memory T cells sorted ex vivo from peripheral blood.

The CDR3: CASSIQPPGGSSNQPQHF. The nucleotide sequence reads as follows: TGTGCCAGTAGTATACAACCCCCCGGCGGCAGTAGCAATCAGCCCCAGCATTTT. The sequence links TRBV19 to TRBJ1-5, with the D segment identity uncertain. CDR1 and CDR2 (LNHDA, SQIVND) derive from the germline V gene (reference sequence). Including the terminal cysteine and phenylalanine, the CDR3 comprises 18 residues. Of the read, only the CDR3 DNA is kept; its 54 bases are in frame from base 1. Trimming at the junction amounts to 2 bases on V and 0 bases on J, and the germline ends lie 17 bases apart.